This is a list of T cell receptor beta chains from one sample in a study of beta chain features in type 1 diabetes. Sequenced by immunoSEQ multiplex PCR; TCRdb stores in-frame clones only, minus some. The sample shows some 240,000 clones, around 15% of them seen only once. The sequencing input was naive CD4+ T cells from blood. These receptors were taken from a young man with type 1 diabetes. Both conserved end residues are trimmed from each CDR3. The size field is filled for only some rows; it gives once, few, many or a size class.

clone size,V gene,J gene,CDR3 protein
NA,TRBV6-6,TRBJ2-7,ASSYSSYEQY
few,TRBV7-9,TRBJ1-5,ASSPVRESGQPQH
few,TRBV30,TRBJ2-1,AWSAYNEQF
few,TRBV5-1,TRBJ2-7,ASLKEGSYEQY
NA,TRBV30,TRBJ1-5,AWSSTGGRQPQH
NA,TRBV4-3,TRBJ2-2,ASSQVYQNTGELF
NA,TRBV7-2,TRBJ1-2,ASSLYAGVPNYGYT
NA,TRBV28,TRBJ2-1,ASSPASYNEQF
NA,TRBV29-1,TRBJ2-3,SLSGRAIYADTQY
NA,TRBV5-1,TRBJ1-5,ASSLGQSNQPQH
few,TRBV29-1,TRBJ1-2,SVAEVGYGYT
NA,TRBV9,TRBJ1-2,ASSERQATLYGYT
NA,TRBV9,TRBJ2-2,ASSLITGELF
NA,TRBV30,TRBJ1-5,AWKGWTGWSQPQH
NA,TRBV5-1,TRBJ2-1,ASSLAFGTGGAEYNEQF
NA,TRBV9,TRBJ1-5,ASSVAGGWDQPQH
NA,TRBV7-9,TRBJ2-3,ASTEALTVDTQY
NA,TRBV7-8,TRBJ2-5,ASKLTGGVLETQY
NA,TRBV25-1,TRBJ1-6,ASSESGYSPLH
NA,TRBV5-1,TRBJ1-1,ASSSDRMNTEAF
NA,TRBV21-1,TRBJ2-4,ASSKAQTGAFNIQY
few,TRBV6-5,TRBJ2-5,ASSYSGQETQY
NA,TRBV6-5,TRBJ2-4,ASSYSGRAAKNIQY
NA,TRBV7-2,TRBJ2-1,ASSEEWGSYNEQF
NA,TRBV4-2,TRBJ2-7,ASQVDGRAYEQY
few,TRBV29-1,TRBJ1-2,SEARLANYGYT
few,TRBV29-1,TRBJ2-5,SVRKAGQETQY
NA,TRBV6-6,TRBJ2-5,ASSNDRGGQETQY
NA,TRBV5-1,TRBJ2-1,ASSFTQGDNEQF
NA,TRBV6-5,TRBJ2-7,ASSKLTATYEQY
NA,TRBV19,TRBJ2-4,ASSIVDGLAKNIQY
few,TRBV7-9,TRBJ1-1,ASSSPQGRTPNTEAF
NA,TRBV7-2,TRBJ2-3,ASSLNGVSTDTQY
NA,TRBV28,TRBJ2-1,ASSLGVAGTQNEQF
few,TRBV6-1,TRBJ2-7,ASTLGQEGTEQY
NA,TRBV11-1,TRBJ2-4,ASSPRTGNIQY
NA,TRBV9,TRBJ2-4,ASSAGLAKNIQY
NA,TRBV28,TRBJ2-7,ASRLRGGGRAYEQY
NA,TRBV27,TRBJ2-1,ASSALANNEQF
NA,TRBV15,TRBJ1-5,ATSGDRVGNQPQH
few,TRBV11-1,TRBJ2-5,ASSAVEGVGQETQY
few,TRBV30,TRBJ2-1,AWRVAGGMGNEQF
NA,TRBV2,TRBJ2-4,ASSESMDIQY
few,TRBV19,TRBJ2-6,ASKLGRSGANVLT
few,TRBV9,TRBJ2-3,ASSGRGGRTDTQY